These 7 T cell receptor beta chains were all obtained from the same sample, sequenced in a study of beta chain features in type 1 diabetes. The entirety of the isolated RNA underwent reverse transcription, so expressed TCRB transcripts were sequenced. Only in-frame clones appear in the TCRdb table, and some are missing; sequencing was by immunoSEQ multiplex PCR. The data show about 900,000 clones, under 20% seen once. Sample: naive CD4+ T cells from blood. All receptors come from a woman younger than 30 in good health.

This clone was detected only a few times. The gene calls are TRBV13 and TRBJ2-3, with D possibly TRBD2 on 5 matching bases. CDR3 length: 16 amino acids. Germline CDR1 reads PRHDT; CDR2 reads FYEKMQ (reference sequence). Between the trimmed V and J ends, which lost 3 bases and 1 base, there was a span of 14 bases. The CDR3 here is CASSLETTRGTDTQYF. CDR3 in DNA: TGTGCCAGCAGCTTGGAGACAACGAGGGGCACAGATACGCAGTATTTT. The full variable domain, in which reference TRBV13 and TRBJ2-3 provide the parts outside the CDR3, is AAGVIQSPRHLIKEKRETATLKCYPIPRHDTVYWYQQGPGQDPQFLISFYEKMQSDKGSIPDRFSAQQFSDYHSELNMSSLELGDSALYFCASSLETTRGTDTQYFGPGTRLTVL.

CDR3 loop: CASSLRGGTGELFF. The CDR3 nucleotides are TGCGCCAGCAGCTTACGTGGGGGCACCGGGGAGCTGTTTTTT. The chain links TRBV5-1 to TRBJ2-2; D may correspond to TRBD1 or TRBD2 (5 bases each). Looked up from germline, CDR1 is SGHRS and CDR2 is YFSETQ. Trimming removed 2 bases from V and 4 bases from J, with 9 bases in between. This CDR3 has 14 amino acids.

This clone was seen a handful of times. V and J are TRBV18 and TRBJ2-1; TRBD1 aligns across 7 bases. CDR3 length: 15 amino acids. J lost 9 bases, V lost 0 bases, and 8 bases had no gene match. The germline CDR1 and CDR2 sequences are KGHSH and LQKENI. In DNA, the CDR3 is TGTGCCAGCTCACCACCGAATGGACAGGTCGCTGAGCAGTTCTTC. This translates into CASSPPNGQVAEQFF. Complete variable domain (other parts from reference TRBV18 and TRBJ2-1): NAGVMQNPRHLVRRRGQEARLRCSPMKGHSHVYWYRQLPEEGLKFMVYLQKENIIDESGMPKERFSAEFPKEGPSILRIQQVVRGDSAAYFCASSPPNGQVAEQFFGPGTRLTVL.

This clone has a handful of counts. This chain connects TRBV9 to TRBJ2-1; TRBD2 is a possible D gene (5 bases). This CDR3 comprises 16 residues. CDR1 is SGDLS, CDR2 YYNGEE, per germline. Trimming removed 4 bases at V and 4 bases at J, with 18 bases between. The CDR3 sequence is CASSLTGNLIYNEQFF. The CDR3, as DNA: TGTGCCAGCAGCTTAACCGGGAACTTAATTTACAATGAGCAGTTCTTC.

In regard to this clone: This CDR3 is also generated by other DNA sequences in the sample. The genes are TRBV5-1 and TRBJ1-2; perhaps TRBD1 as D (5 bases). From germline, CDR1 is SGHRS and CDR2 YFSETQ. CDR3 length: 13 residues. V lost 3 bases, J lost 2 bases, and 8 bases lay in between. The DNA for the CDR3 is TGCGCCAGCAGCTCACAGGCAAACTATGGCTACACCTTC. Translating it yields CASSSQANYGYTF.

Only a few counts were recorded for this clone. The genes are TRBV2 and TRBJ2-1, with 8 nucleotides matching TRBD2. From germline, CDR1 is SNHLY and CDR2 FYNNEI. Unmatched junction bases numbered 8, after V lost 6 bases and J lost 10 bases. There are 13 residues in the CDR3. DNA of the CDR3: TGTGCCAGCAGAGACAGCGGGAGCAGAGAGCAGTTCTTC. Residues: CASRDSGSREQFF.

This clone was found a few times. This rearrangement joins TRBV7-9 to TRBJ2-7; 8 nucleotides align to TRBD1. The germline gives CDR1 SEHNR, CDR2 FQNEAQ (reference sequence). V shed 4 bases and J 2 bases; nucleotides not matched to a gene: 4. The CDR3 extends over 14 amino acids. This CDR3 is CASSSRQGTYEQYF. The CDR3 region has the DNA TGTGCCAGCAGCTCCAGACAGGGGACCTACGAGCAGTACTTC.